The text below deals with one T cell receptor beta chain. The target antigen is unknown. TCRdb's copy holds only in-frame clones and misses some; the assay was immunoSEQ multiplex PCR. This sample has about 53,000 clones, with approximately 84% found just once. This specimen comes from a study of T cell responses to AZD1222 COVID-19 vaccine. Study-level results: There were repertoire samples only from the period after the peak T cell response. There were mostly white British donors and more females than males, and clonal diversity was possibly underestimated. As reported, nearly half of all spike-specific TCRs target variant regions that are unmutated. Only a handful of individuals given AZD1222 were seropositive at baseline.

Germline values: CDR1 SGHVS, CDR2 FNYEAQ. V shed 0 bases and J 1 base; nucleotides not matched to a gene: 0. CDR3 size: 16 residues. The chain links TRBV7-6 to TRBJ1-3; 10 bases fit TRBD1. Sequencing was performed on peripheral blood, taken on day 0 of AZD1222 vaccination. The receptor was isolated from an adult in good health. CDR3 nucleotide sequence: TGTGCCAGCAGCTTAGCGGGACAGGGGTCTGGAAACACCATATATTTT. Translating gives CASSLAGQGSGNTIYF.